The clone carrying this TCR beta chain was seen more than once but under ten times. What it binds is unknown. Compared with germline, one end of the junction differs, possibly owing to a read error. Libraries were made from TCR beta cDNA, and they carried unique molecular identifiers. From around 1 to 10 million T cells, hundreds of thousands of cDNA molecules were obtained. TCRdb re-analysed the PCR reads in MiXCR, keeping a single row per CDR3 protein. The sample lists hundreds of thousands of distinct CDR3 sequences, less than 35% occurring once. These data belong to a study of post-analysis software for immune sequencing data. Study at large: Relapsing-remitting, secondary progressive and progressive-relapsing courses of multiple sclerosis were included. Overall study findings and caveats: Relative to controls, patients with multiple sclerosis showed significantly lower normalized Chao1 diversity. Relative to controls, patients had 4 or 5 TRBV segments at higher frequency, with TRBV5-6, TRBV5-1 and TRBV20-1 among these. Analysis by F measure revealed that same-batch samples clustered strongly together.

Per germline, CDR1 DFQATT and CDR2 SNEGSKA (reference sequence). This CDR3 has 13 residues. The sample comprised blood. V is TRBV20-1 and J is TRBJ2-7; unclear D gene. This sequence was found in a girl aged 10 to 17 with multiple sclerosis. CDR3 loop: CSARDPIGYEEYF. DNA for the CDR3: TGCAGTGCTAGAGATCCCATCGGCTACGAGGAGTACTTC.